The 21 T cell receptor beta chains below come from one sample, sequenced in a study of blood T cell repertoires in COVID-19. The assay was immunoSEQ multiplex PCR, and TCRdb's table has in-frame clones only and misses some. Of about 260,000 clones in the sample, more than 80% were seen once. The sequenced sample was PBMCs or T cells enriched from blood (not recorded which). The receptors stem from a woman aged 30 to 39 with acute COVID-19.

V is TRBV25-1 and J is TRBJ2-7; 7 bases are a match to TRBD2. The CDR3 consists of 16 residues. Germline CDR1 reads MGHDK; CDR2 reads SYGVNS. In DNA form, the CDR3 reads TGTGTCGAGTGTGGGGGGACTATCAGGCCACCTTACGAGCAGTACTTC. Translating gives CVECGGTIRPPYEQYF.

The chain carries TRBV7-8 and TRBJ2-1; 7 bases are a match to TRBD2. The length of the CDR3 is 19 residues. V shed 2 bases, J shed 7 bases, and the junction held 20 bases outside the gene matches. Per germline, CDR1 SGHVS and CDR2 FQNEAQ. CDR3 sequence: CASSLRVLSGGRAWNEQFF. For the CDR3, the DNA is TGTGCCAGCAGCTTAAGGGTTTTGAGTGGGGGGAGGGCCTGGAATGAGCAGTTCTTC.

The chain combines TRBV12-5 with TRBJ2-2; 9 bases line up with TRBD1. Germline trimming cut 6 bases from V and 5 bases from J; bases unmatched to any gene: 10. CDR3 length: 16 amino acids. Looked up from germline, CDR1 is LGHNT and CDR2 is FRNRAP. CDR3 sequence: CASGQGAGAMTGELFF. The CDR3 DNA follows: TGTGCTAGTGGACAGGGGGCAGGAGCAATGACCGGGGAGCTGTTTTTT.

The chain employs TRBV19 and TRBJ2-7; D may be TRBD2 (6 bases). Germline loops: CDR1 LNHDA, CDR2 SQIVND (reference sequence). V shed 2 bases and J shed 5 bases, with 10 bases lying between them. The CDR3 is 13 amino acids. The CDR3 here is CASSIKGGDEQYF. The CDR3 DNA reads as TGTGCCAGTAGTATAAAGGGAGGAGACGAGCAGTACTTC.

J is TRBJ2-2 and V is TRBV25-1, with D possibly being TRBD2 (6 bases). V dropped 4 bases and J dropped 5 bases, with 8 bases sitting between them. The germline V gene has CDR1 MGHDK and CDR2 SYGVNS. The CDR3 runs 13 residues. CDR3 residues: CASSVGGTGELFF. The CDR3 bases are TGTGCCAGCAGTGTCGGGGGTACCGGGGAGCTGTTTTTT. Full variable domain (missing parts from reference TRBV25-1 and TRBJ2-2): EADIYQTPRYLVIGTGKKITLECSQTMGHDKMYWYQQDPGMELHLIHYSYGVNSTEKGDLSSESTVSRIRTEHFPLTLESARPSHTSQYLCASSVGGTGELFFGEGSRLTVL.

This clone has just a few counts. The chain combines TRBV21-1 with TRBJ2-5; the table gives TRBD1 as D, unverified against the DNA. TRBV21-1 is a pseudogene locus. This CDR3 spans 17 amino acids. The CDR3 DNA is TGTGCCAGCAGCAAACCTGCGTGGACAGGGTACCAAGAGACCCAGTACTTC. Translation: CASSKPAWTGYQETQYF.

The chain combines TRBV28 with TRBJ2-7; no definite D call. V was pared by 6 bases and J by 0 bases, with 18 bases between. Germline CDR1 reads MDHEN; CDR2 reads SYDVKM. The CDR3 contains 16 residues. For the CDR3, the DNA is TGTGCCAGCAGGAATGGGTGGAGCGCCAGCTCCTACGAGCAGTACTTC. Amino acids: CASRNGWSASSYEQYF.

The rearrangement joins TRBV20-1 to TRBJ2-5, with TRBD2 matching over 7 bases. CDR1 and CDR2 (germline): DFQATT, SNEGSKA (reference sequence). After removal of 3 bases from V and 5 bases from J, the junction contained 9 bases not matched to a gene. The CDR3 is made up of 14 amino acids. Written as DNA, the CDR3 is TGCAGTGCTAGTCCGTGGGAGGGCGGGGAGACCCAGTACTTC. Residues: CSASPWEGGETQYF.

V is TRBV4-2 and J is TRBJ2-7, with a tentative D call TRBD1 (6 bases). This CDR3 is 14 amino acids long. Per the germline V gene, CDR1 is LGHNA and CDR2 is YNFKEQ. V gave up 1 base and J gave up 5 bases, with 12 bases separating them. Written as DNA, the CDR3 is TGTGCCAGCAGCCAAGCAGGGGACCCGGACGAGCAGTACTTC. It translates to CASSQAGDPDEQYF.

In its sample, this clone was seen once. This chain uses TRBV28 with TRBJ2-1; 8 bases align to TRBD2. The germline V gene encodes CDR1 MDHEN and CDR2 SYDVKM. This CDR3 is built from 14 residues. J lost 9 bases, V lost 8 bases, and 12 bases had no gene match. Here the CDR3 reads CASCTGAGECEQFF. The DNA of the CDR3 is TGTGCCAGCTGCACGGGAGCGGGAGAGTGTGAGCAGTTCTTC.

CDR3 sequence: CASSLGPSPGSYEQYF. DNA of the CDR3: TGTGCCAGCAGCTTAGGTCCGTCCCCGGGAAGCTACGAGCAGTACTTC. This sequence joins TRBV7-2 and TRBJ2-7; tentatively, D is TRBD2 (5 bases). This CDR3 region has 16 residues. CDR1 and CDR2 from the germline V gene are SGHTA and FQGNSA. V was trimmed by 1 base and J by 3 bases, leaving 16 bases between them. The variable domain in full, completed from reference TRBV7-2 and TRBJ2-7, reads GAGVSQSPSNKVTEKGKDVELRCDPISGHTALYWYRQSLGQGLEFLIYFQGNSAPDKSGLPSDRFSAERTGGSVSTLTIQRTQQEDSAVYLCASSLGPSPGSYEQYFGPGTRLTVT.

This clone was detected once. The gene calls are TRBV9 and TRBJ2-7, with a possible D match to TRBD1 (6 bases). CDR3 length: 16 amino acids. V lost 1 base and J 3 bases, leaving 17 bases between the germline ends. Germline V gives CDR1 SGDLS, CDR2 YYNGEE. The CDR3 here is CASSVKTGSPLYEQYF. The CDR3 nucleotides are TGTGCCAGCAGCGTAAAGACAGGTTCCCCACTCTACGAGCAGTACTTC.

This chain joins TRBV6-5 and TRBJ2-2; 8 positions agree with TRBD1. The CDR3 extends over 14 amino acids. Germline V lookup: CDR1 MNHEY, CDR2 SVGAGI. V lost 8 bases to trimming and J lost 5 bases; unmatched junction nucleotides: 7. CDR3 sequence: CASRTGLATGELFF. CDR3 bases: TGTGCCAGCCGGACAGGGCTCGCGACCGGGGAGCTGTTTTTT.

J is TRBJ2-2 and V is TRBV10-1, with 10 bases that match TRBD2. After removal of 6 bases from V and 3 bases from J, the junction contained 10 bases not matched to a gene. The germline gives CDR1 WNHNN, CDR2 SYGVQD (reference sequence). The CDR3 has 17 amino acids. CDR3 sequence: CASRPGSGRAYTGELFF. The CDR3 nucleotides are TGCGCCAGCAGGCCGGGAAGCGGGAGGGCCTACACCGGGGAGCTGTTTTTT.

The chain carries TRBV25-1 and TRBJ1-2; D is unclear. Germline V CDR1 and CDR2: MGHDK, SYGVNS. The CDR3 extends over 13 amino acids. Deletions cut 4 bases from V and 4 bases from J, with 10 bases between. The CDR3 reads CASSAPSGYGYTF. In DNA form, the CDR3 reads TGTGCCAGCAGTGCCCCGAGTGGCTATGGCTACACCTTC.

V gene TRBV5-1 combines with J gene TRBJ2-5; tentative D call: TRBD2 (6 bases). The CDR3 consists of 16 residues. The germline V and J ends were trimmed by 3 bases and 4 bases, with 19 bases remaining between them. Germline-derived CDR1 and CDR2 are SGHRS and YFSETQ. The CDR3: CASSSFRLGDRETQYF. The CDR3 DNA reads as TGCGCCAGCAGCTCCTTCCGACTAGGCGATCGAGAGACCCAGTACTTC.

This clone was recorded a few times. The V call is TRBV30, the J call TRBJ2-2; a possible D gene is TRBD1 (5 bases). V lost 4 bases and J lost 8, with 14 bases in between. CDR3 length: 13 residues. Per the germline V gene, CDR1 is GTSNPN and CDR2 is SVGIG (reference sequence). CDR3 amino acids: CAWTHRPPGELFF. In DNA form, the CDR3 reads TGTGCCTGGACGCACAGGCCCCCAGGGGAGCTGTTTTTT. Combining the CDR3 with reference TRBV30 and TRBJ2-2 gives the whole variable domain SQTIHQWPATLVQPVGSPLSLECTVEGTSNPNLYWYRQAAGRGLQLLFYSVGIGQISSEVPQNLSASRPQDRQFILSSKKLLLSDSGFYLCAWTHRPPGELFFGEGSRLTVL.

Here the CDR3 DNA reads TGTGCCAGTAGTTCCGTCCAGGGCCACTACGAGCAGTACTTC. As protein: CASSSVQGHYEQYF. The gene calls are TRBV19 and TRBJ2-7, with D tentatively TRBD1 (5 bases). The CDR3 extends over 14 amino acids. V lost 5 bases to trimming and J lost 3 bases, with 14 bases between them. CDR1 and CDR2 (germline): LNHDA, SQIVND (reference sequence).

The CDR3 here is CASSFSDGGYTF. The CDR3, as DNA: TGTGCCAGCAGCTTCTCAGATGGTGGCTACACCTTC. V gene TRBV5-6 combines with J gene TRBJ1-2; D is ambiguous. The CDR3 has 12 residues. The V end lost 2 bases, the J end lost 7 bases, and 9 bases lay between the germline ends. CDR1 SGHDT and CDR2 YYEEEE come from the germline V gene.

The V call is TRBV6-5, the J call TRBJ2-2; 10 bases agree with TRBD2. There are 15 residues in the CDR3. V lost 6 bases to trimming and J lost 2 bases; unmatched junction nucleotides: 3. From germline, CDR1 is MNHEY and CDR2 SVGAGI. The CDR3 sequence is CASRASGGNTGELFF. In DNA form, the CDR3 reads TGTGCCAGCAGGGCTAGCGGGGGAAACACCGGGGAGCTGTTTTTT.

This rearrangement joins TRBV3-1 (or the pseudogene TRBV3-2) to TRBJ2-1, with 8 bases matching TRBD2. Trimming took 4 bases from V and 2 from J; bases not matched to a gene: 7. Looked up from germline, CDR1 is LGHDT and CDR2 is YNNKEL (reference sequence). CDR3 length equals 16 residues. The CDR3 region has the DNA TGTGCCAGCAGCCCGTTTACTAGCGGACCCTACAATGAGCAGTTCTTC. It encodes CASSPFTSGPYNEQFF.